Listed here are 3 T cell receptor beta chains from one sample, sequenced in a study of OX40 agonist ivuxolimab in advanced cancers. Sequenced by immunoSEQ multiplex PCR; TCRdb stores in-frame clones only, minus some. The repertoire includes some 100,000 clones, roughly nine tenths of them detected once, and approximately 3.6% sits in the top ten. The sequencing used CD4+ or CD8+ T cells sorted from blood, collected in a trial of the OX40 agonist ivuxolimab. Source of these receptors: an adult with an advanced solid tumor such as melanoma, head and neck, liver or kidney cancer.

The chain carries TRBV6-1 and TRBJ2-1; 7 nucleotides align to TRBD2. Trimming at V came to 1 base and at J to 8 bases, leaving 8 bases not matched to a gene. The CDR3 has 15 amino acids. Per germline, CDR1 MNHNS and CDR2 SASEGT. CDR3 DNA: TGTGCCAGCAGTGAAGACCCAGCGGGAACGGATGAGCAGTTCTTC. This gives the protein CASSEDPAGTDEQFF.

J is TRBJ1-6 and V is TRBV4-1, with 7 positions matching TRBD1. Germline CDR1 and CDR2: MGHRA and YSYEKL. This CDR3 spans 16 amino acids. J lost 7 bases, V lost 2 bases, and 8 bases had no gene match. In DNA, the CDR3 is TGCGCCAGCAGCCAATCAGCGACAGGGTGGAATTCACCCCTCCACTTT. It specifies CASSQSATGWNSPLHF.

The CDR3 is CASSLDPADEQFF. The CDR3 bases are TGTGCCAGCAGCTTAGATCCCGCGGATGAGCAGTTCTTC. V gene TRBV11-2 combines with J gene TRBJ2-1; no definite D call. Germline V gene lookup returns CDR1 SGHAT and CDR2 FQNNGV. V shed 0 bases and J shed 8 bases, with 8 bases lying between them. The CDR3 length is 13 residues.